Listed here is a single T cell receptor (beta chain). Its antigen is not identified. Template switching supplied a universal primer site; unique molecular identifiers were carried on the cDNA. Via MiXCR, TCRdb re-called the 5' RACE reads, giving one row per CDR3 protein. This sample has some 1,600,000 distinct CDR3 sequences, with roughly a third found just once. This sample was taken from a study of identical twins. Study-wide results and limits: Invariant cells of the MAIT and iNKT types might have partly distorted the zero-insertion analyses. Models predicted too little out-of-frame TCR alpha sharing in monozygotic twins.

Trimming took 4 bases from V and 2 from J, leaving 9 bases between them. Germline V gives CDR1 SQVTM, CDR2 ANQGSEA. This CDR3 contains 13 residues. Sequenced material: cord blood. This chain joins TRBV29-1 and TRBJ1-5; perhaps TRBD1 as D (5 bases). The TCR was taken from a newborn girl in good health. CDR3 loop: CSVVGDRNQPQHF. CDR3 bases: TGCAGCGTTGTGGGGGACCGCAATCAGCCCCAGCATTTT.